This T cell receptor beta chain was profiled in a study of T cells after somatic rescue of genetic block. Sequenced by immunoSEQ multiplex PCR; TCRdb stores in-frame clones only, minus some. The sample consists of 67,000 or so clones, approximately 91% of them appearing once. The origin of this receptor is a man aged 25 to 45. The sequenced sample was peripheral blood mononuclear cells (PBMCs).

The CDR3 DNA reads as TGTGCCAGCAGTTACTTGGGATCCCACGAGCAGTACTTC. As protein: CASSYLGSHEQYF. The chain uses TRBV6-5 and TRBJ2-7; D ambiguous. Trimming left V 1 base short and J 5 bases short, with 9 bases between. Germline CDR1 MNHEY, CDR2 SVGAGI. The CDR3 is made up of 13 amino acids.